This passage covers 16 T cell receptor beta chains from one sample sequenced in a study of cytomegalovirus exposure and HLA in healthy donors. A multiplex PCR was run with 60 Vbeta primers and 13 Jbeta primers. TCRdb's table, derived via immunoSEQ multiplex PCR, lists solely in-frame clones and lacks some. The table shows approximately 160,000 clones, with roughly 80% occurring only once. The specimen sequenced was PBMCs. These receptors were taken from a girl aged 2 to 10 in good health and CMV-seropositive.

This rearrangement joins TRBV27 to TRBJ1-1; 10 nucleotides line up with TRBD1. Germline CDR1 MNHEY, CDR2 SMNVEV (reference sequence). The J segment lost 3 bases and the V segment lost 6 bases, leaving 4 bases of the junction unmatched. The CDR3 totals 14 residues. In DNA, the CDR3 is TGTGCCAGCAGATTGGGACAGGGGCACACTGAAGCTTTCTTT. Its translation is CASRLGQGHTEAFF.

This chain connects TRBV27 to TRBJ2-5; weak D call: TRBD2 (5 bases). The CDR3 is 15 amino acids. The germline V gene encodes CDR1 MNHEY and CDR2 SMNVEV (reference sequence). The V end was cut by 2 bases, the J end by 3 bases, with 13 bases between. CDR3 coding DNA: TGTGCCAGCAGTTTAAGAGGGAGTCCCGAAGAGACCCAGTACTTC. The encoded protein is CASSLRGSPEETQYF.

The rearrangement links TRBV28 to TRBJ1-3, with a tentative D call TRBD1 (5 bases). CDR1 is MDHEN, CDR2 SYDVKM, per germline. V gave up 4 bases and J gave up 5 bases, with 18 bases separating them. The CDR3 covers 16 residues. This chain's CDR3 is CASSSPGGGPRNTIYF. The CDR3 nucleotides read TGTGCCAGCAGTTCCCCCGGGGGTGGTCCTCGAAACACCATATATTTT.

This chain links TRBV6-5 with TRBJ2-7; 12 positions match TRBD2. CDR1 MNHEY and CDR2 SVGAGI come from the germline V gene. The CDR3 has 14 amino acids. Trimming cost V 6 bases and J 6 bases; bases outside gene matches: 6. DNA of the CDR3: TGTGCCAGCAGACATAGGGGACTAGCGGGCGAGCAGTACTTC. Protein sequence: CASRHRGLAGEQYF.

The chain combines TRBV30 with TRBJ1-4; D remains ambiguous. This CDR3 spans 13 amino acids. CDR1 and CDR2 (germline): GTSNPN, SVGIG (reference sequence). V was pared by 2 bases and J by 8 bases, with 12 bases between. The CDR3 coding sequence is TGTGCCTGGAGTTGGAGGGTTCGAGAAAAACTGTTTTTT. Protein sequence: CAWSWRVREKLFF. Complete variable domain (other parts from reference TRBV30 and TRBJ1-4): SQTIHQWPATLVQPVGSPLSLECTVEGTSNPNLYWYRQAAGRGLQLLFYSVGIGQISSEVPQNLSASRPQDRQFILSSKKLLLSDSGFYLCAWSWRVREKLFFGSGTQLSVL.

Note on this clone: This specimen includes other DNA sequences encoding the same CDR3. CDR3 coding DNA: TGCGCCAGCAGCCCTGGGGAGGAAAATACGCAGTATTTT. Its translation: CASSPGEENTQYF. This sequence joins TRBV5-1 and TRBJ2-3; tentative D call: TRBD2 (6 bases). CDR3 length: 13 amino acids. V lost 4 bases to trimming and J lost 7 bases, with 13 bases between them. The germline V gene encodes CDR1 SGHRS and CDR2 YFSETQ.

The rearrangement joins TRBV7-3 to TRBJ1-1, with D maybe TRBD1 (6 bases). Trimming cost V 1 base and J 5 bases, with 11 bases left between them. The germline V gene has CDR1 SGHTA and CDR2 FQGTGA. The CDR3 runs to 14 residues. The CDR3 loop is CASSLRAQGTEAFF. DNA of the CDR3: TGTGCCAGCAGCTTAAGGGCGCAGGGGACTGAAGCTTTCTTT.

The J gene is TRBJ2-1, the V gene TRBV4-2, with TRBD2 identical over 11 bases. The V gene end was trimmed by 1 base and the J gene end by 7 bases; junction bases not matched to a gene: 9. Germline V gene sequence: CDR1 LGHNA, CDR2 YNFKEQ. The CDR3 spans 17 residues. CDR3 sequence reads: CASSQGTKGLAENEQFF. DNA of the CDR3: TGTGCCAGCAGCCAAGGTACTAAGGGACTAGCGGAAAATGAGCAGTTCTTC.

The V gene is TRBV16, the J gene TRBJ1-2, with D perhaps matching TRBD1 (5 bases). V shed 2 bases and J shed 6 bases, with 10 bases lying between them. The CDR3 extends over 13 amino acids. Germline CDR1 KGHSY, CDR2 FQNENV. CDR3 loop: CASSQIIGDGYTF. Written as DNA, the CDR3 is TGTGCCAGCAGCCAAATTATAGGGGATGGCTACACCTTC.

The genes are TRBV6-5 and TRBJ2-7, with TRBD2 identical over 10 bases. The CDR3 length is 15 residues. V shed 2 bases and J 2 bases; nucleotides not matched to a gene: 3. Germline lookup yields CDR1 MNHEY and CDR2 SVGAGI. The CDR3 loop reads CASSYASGRAYEQYF. CDR3 coding DNA: TGTGCCAGCAGTTACGCGAGCGGGAGGGCCTACGAGCAGTACTTC.

The rearrangement uses TRBV2 and TRBJ2-1; 7 nucleotides align to TRBD2. The junction had 4 bases not matched to a gene; V was cut back by 5 bases and J by 6 bases. The germline gives CDR1 SNHLY, CDR2 FYNNEI. The CDR3 is made up of 13 amino acids. CDR3 nucleotide sequence: TGTGCCAGCAGTAATTTAGCGGGCAATGAGCAGTTCTTC. It specifies CASSNLAGNEQFF.

Only a few counts were recorded for this clone. This rearrangement joins TRBV5-1 to TRBJ1-1; D is unclear. Germline CDR1 and CDR2: SGHRS and YFSETQ. The length of the CDR3 is 14 residues. V lost 0 bases and J lost 5, with 11 bases in between. The CDR3 region is CASSLGPLMTEAFF. Written as DNA, the CDR3 is TGCGCCAGCAGCTTGGGGCCGCTGATGACTGAAGCTTTCTTT. Full variable domain (rest looked up from reference TRBV5-1 and TRBJ1-1): KAGVTQTPRYLIKTRGQQVTLSCSPISGHRSVSWYQQTPGQGLQFLFEYFSETQRNKGNFPGRFSGRQFSNSRSEMNVSTLELGDSALYLCASSLGPLMTEAFFGQGTRLTVV.

The rearrangement joins TRBV30 to TRBJ1-3, with D maybe TRBD1 (5 bases). The germline V gene encodes CDR1 GTSNPN and CDR2 SVGIG (reference sequence). The CDR3 sequence is 15 residues long. Trimming left V 1 base short and J 0 bases short, with 10 bases between. CDR3 coding DNA: TGTGCCTGGAGTGCTCAGGGCTACTCTGGAAACACCATATATTTT. Amino acid sequence: CAWSAQGYSGNTIYF.

The chain carries TRBV11-2 and TRBJ1-1, with D hard to call. This CDR3 region has 10 residues. V lost 3 bases and J lost 6, with 2 bases in between. CDR1 SGHAT and CDR2 FQNNGV come from the germline V gene. The CDR3: CASSFAEAFF. CDR3 DNA: TGTGCCAGCAGCTTCGCTGAAGCTTTCTTT.

The chain recombines TRBV30 with TRBJ2-7; 7 bases fit TRBD2. With 2 bases clipped from V and 8 bases from J, the junction kept 9 bases outside the gene matches. Germline assignment: CDR1 GTSNPN and CDR2 SVGIG (reference sequence). The CDR3 consists of 13 residues. The CDR3 region has the DNA TGTGCCTGGAGTTCGGGGACTACGGGCCAGCAGTACTTC. Translation gives CAWSSGTTGQQYF. Using reference TRBV30 and TRBJ2-7 for the parts outside the CDR3, the full variable domain is SQTIHQWPATLVQPVGSPLSLECTVEGTSNPNLYWYRQAAGRGLQLLFYSVGIGQISSEVPQNLSASRPQDRQFILSSKKLLLSDSGFYLCAWSSGTTGQQYFGPGTRLTVT.

The V gene is TRBV27, the J gene TRBJ2-6; 9 nucleotides align to TRBD1. Germline trimming cut 1 base from V and 0 bases from J; bases unmatched to any gene: 4. The V gene's germline CDR1 is MNHEY and CDR2 SMNVEV (reference sequence). The CDR3 sequence is 18 residues long. The CDR3, as DNA: TGTGCCAGCAGTTTATATGGGACAGGGATCTCTGGGGCCAACGTCCTGACTTTC. Amino acid sequence: CASSLYGTGISGANVLTF.